The 16 T cell receptor beta chains reported below all come from one sample, sequenced in a study of T cells in Graves' hyperthyroidism and ophthalmopathy. TCR beta CDR3 regions were amplified from RNA transcripts. The HTBI primer set drove a first-round RT-PCR of the TCR CDR3. Via MiXCR, TCRdb re-called the multiplex PCR reads, giving one row per CDR3 protein. In the table there are about 260,000 distinct CDR3 sequences, around 20% of which are singletons. Material for sequencing was blood. The receptors stem from a man aged 30 to 39 with Graves' ophthalmopathy.

This clonotype was counted only a few times. The junction departs from germline at one end; a sequencing error may be responsible. This chain links TRBV28 with TRBJ2-7; D perhaps matches TRBD2 (5 bases). The CDR3 spans 13 residues. Per germline, CDR1 MDHEN and CDR2 SYDVKM. CDR3 loop: CASILVSGSEQYF. CDR3 nucleotides: TGTGCCAGCATTTTAGTTTCGGGGTCCGAGCAGTACTTC.

The chain joins TRBV10-3 to TRBJ1-1; no definite D call. Trimming shortened V by 3 bases and J by 1 base, and 6 bases separated the two germline ends. CDR3 length: 13 amino acids. Looked up from germline, CDR1 is ENHRY and CDR2 is SYGVKD. The CDR3 DNA reads TGTGCCATCAGTGAATCTAGGAACACTGAAGCTTTCTTT. Translating it yields CAISESRNTEAFF.

As concerns this clonotype: Given a much more abundant clone one base away, this may be a read error. CDR3 sequence: CASSWVYGTDTQYF. CDR3 nucleotide sequence: TGTGCCAGCAGCTGGGTCTATGGCACAGATACGCAGTATTTT. The rearrangement joins TRBV11-2 to TRBJ2-3; unclear D gene. Germline V lookup: CDR1 SGHAT, CDR2 FQNNGV. This CDR3 comprises 14 residues. Trimming cost V 4 bases and J 1 base, with 9 bases left between them.

This rearrangement joins TRBV5-1 to TRBJ2-6; 10 bases are a match to TRBD2. The CDR3 runs to 17 residues. Trimming cost V 2 bases and J 1 base; bases outside gene matches: 3. CDR1 SGHRS and CDR2 YFSETQ come from the germline V gene. The CDR3: CASSFTAGGSGANVLTF. DNA for the CDR3: TGCGCCAGCAGCTTTACAGCGGGAGGGTCTGGGGCCAACGTCCTGACTTTC.

This clonotype was seen at least ten times. V usage is TRBV7-3 and J usage is TRBJ1-1; 7 bases are a match to TRBD1. The length of the CDR3 is 15 residues. Trimming cost V 5 bases and J 1 base; bases outside gene matches: 7. Germline V gene sequence: CDR1 SGHTA, CDR2 FQGTGA. The CDR3 sequence: CASSPGHRGNTEAFF. The CDR3 DNA reads as TGTGCCAGCAGCCCAGGTCACAGGGGGAACACTGAAGCTTTCTTT.

This chain links TRBV25-1 with TRBJ1-1; D gene ambiguous. The length of the CDR3 is 16 residues. The germline gives CDR1 MGHDK, CDR2 SYGVNS. V dropped 1 base and J dropped 0 bases, with 12 bases sitting between them. This CDR3 reads CASSEFRGRVNTEAFF. CDR3 bases: TGTGCCAGCAGTGAATTTCGCGGACGGGTGAACACTGAAGCTTTCTTT.

This sequence joins TRBV27 and TRBJ2-2; 8 nucleotides align to TRBD1. This CDR3 contains 15 residues. V lost 7 bases and J lost 1; bases outside the gene matches: 5. Germline V CDR1 and CDR2: MNHEY, SMNVEV (reference sequence). CDR3 nucleotide sequence: TGTGCCAGCACCCCTACAGGGGGGAACACCGGGGAGCTGTTTTTT. The encoded protein is CASTPTGGNTGELFF.

The genes are TRBV12-5 and TRBJ2-7; maybe TRBD1 (6 bases). Germline values: CDR1 LGHNT, CDR2 FRNRAP. The CDR3 totals 14 residues. With 1 base removed from V and 3 bases from J, the gap between germline ends came to 10 bases. For the CDR3, the DNA is TGTGCTAGTGGTTTGGGGGACAACAGCTACGAGCAGTACTTC. It encodes CASGLGDNSYEQYF.

In this sample, this clonotype turned up many times. The chain has TRBV7-2 and TRBJ1-2; possible D gene TRBD1, 5 bases. Trimming took 3 bases from V and 8 from J, leaving 19 bases between them. Per the germline V gene, CDR1 is SGHTA and CDR2 is FQGNSA. This CDR3 has 15 residues. The CDR3, as DNA: TGTGCCAGCAGCTTTGGGGAGGGGAAGTCGGTCGGCTACACCTTC. This gives the protein CASSFGEGKSVGYTF.

The CDR3 DNA follows: TGTGCCAGTAGTATCGTAGAGCGGGAGGGCCTATACAATGAGCAGTTCTTC. The encoded protein is CASSIVEREGLYNEQFF. V is TRBV19 and J is TRBJ2-1; TRBD2 agrees at 10 bases. CDR1 LNHDA and CDR2 SQIVND come from the germline V gene (reference sequence). The CDR3 is made up of 17 amino acids. V dropped 3 bases and J dropped 4; count of bases not matched to a gene: 9.

This clonotype was picked up many times. The genes are TRBV28 and TRBJ2-7; 13 nucleotides agree with TRBD2. V trimming: 6 bases; J trimming: 2 bases; junction bases outside the gene matches: 4. The CDR3 extends over 15 amino acids. Germline loops: CDR1 MDHEN, CDR2 SYDVKM. This CDR3 reads CASSQLAGGPYEQYF. The CDR3 DNA reads TGTGCCAGCAGCCAACTAGCGGGAGGGCCCTACGAGCAGTACTTC.

This clonotype was picked up a small number of times. The gene calls are TRBV7-2 and TRBJ2-3; a possible D gene is TRBD1 (5 bases). The V end was cut by 11 bases, the J end by 1 base, with 16 bases between. The germline V gene encodes CDR1 SGHTA and CDR2 FQGNSA. The CDR3 is 14 amino acids. CDR3 residues: CAGSRGWGTDTQYF. The CDR3 bases are TGTGCCGGAAGTAGGGGATGGGGCACAGATACGCAGTATTTT.

This clonotype was recorded at least ten times. The J gene is TRBJ1-5, the V gene TRBV19; D perhaps matches TRBD1 (5 bases). CDR1 LNHDA and CDR2 SQIVND come from the germline V gene (reference sequence). V lost 4 bases and J lost 6, with 19 bases in between. The CDR3 sequence is 16 residues long. CDR3 nucleotides: TGTGCCAGTAGTAAACAGGATTACACTGGAGCTCAGCCCCAGCATTTT. Translation gives CASSKQDYTGAQPQHF.

V gene TRBV5-1 combines with J gene TRBJ2-7, with 8 positions matching TRBD2. The length of the CDR3 is 14 residues. Germline CDR1 and CDR2: SGHRS and YFSETQ. Trimming at V came to 4 bases and at J to 4 bases, leaving 7 bases not matched to a gene. CDR3 sequence: CASSPGLAIYEQYF. In DNA form, the CDR3 reads TGCGCCAGCAGCCCCGGACTAGCCATTTACGAGCAGTACTTC.

The table lists this clonotype with many counts. This chain links TRBV7-8 with TRBJ1-5; D remains ambiguous. Germline V CDR1 and CDR2: SGHVS, FQNEAQ. V dropped 2 bases and J dropped 2 bases, with 16 bases sitting between them. The CDR3 has 17 amino acids. The CDR3, as DNA: TGTGCCAGCAGCTTAAGCATGCAGGTCCTAGGCAATCAGCCCCAGCATTTT. It yields the protein CASSLSMQVLGNQPQHF. The whole variable domain, remainder taken from reference TRBV7-8 and TRBJ1-5, is GAGVSQSPRYKVAKRGQDVALRCDPISGHVSLFWYQQALGQGPEFLTYFQNEAQLDKSGLPSDRFFAERPEGSVSTLKIQRTQQEDSAVYLCASSLSMQVLGNQPQHFGDGTRLSIL.

The V and J genes are TRBV28 and TRBJ1-2; the D is unclear. The CDR3 is 18 residues long. The germline V gene has CDR1 MDHEN and CDR2 SYDVKM. The V gene lost 5 bases and the J gene lost 6 bases, with 28 bases spanning the gap. The CDR3 coding sequence is TGTGCCAGCAGTAACCGCGTCGGGGATAGCCGCACCATAGATGGCTACACCTTC. Protein sequence: CASSNRVGDSRTIDGYTF.